This TCR beta chain is from a study of response to subunit inactivated influenza vaccine. Study observations and caveats: Authors suggested few new T cells are recruited by each seasonal influenza vaccination.

TCRdb redid the calling of the RT-PCR reads with MiXCR, one entry per CDR3 protein. This repertoire shows roughly 630,000 distinct CDR3 sequences, about 14% found once; its top ten account for 7.5% to 9%. CDR1 and CDR2 from the germline V gene are SGHDN and FVKESK. The CDR3 totals 16 residues. Trimming left V 3 bases short and J 7 bases short, with 16 bases between. On this clonotype: Antigen unknown.

V usage is TRBV14 and J usage is TRBJ1-6; D is uncertain. The source material was PBMCs from blood, sampled 14 to 15 days before vaccination. The clonotype comes from a man aged 50 or older who received an inactivated influenza vaccine. The chain's CDR3 is CASSQAGPLLNSPLHF. In nucleotides, the CDR3 is TGTGCCAGCAGCCAGGCCGGACCGCTCCTGAATTCACCCCTCCACTTT.